This T cell receptor (beta chain) is drawn from a study of blood T cell repertoires in COVID-19. Study in general: The United States, Italy and Spain supplied acute and convalescent COVID-19 samples. From T cells, B-cell-depleted T cells, or PBMCs came the material, which was cDNA or gDNA.

Losses at the gene ends were 4 bases for V and 4 bases for J; bases not matched to a gene: 10. The germline V gene encodes CDR1 LGHNA and CDR2 YSLEER. This CDR3 has 16 amino acids. In the authors' methods: Amplification from reference gene primers served as the basis for estimated nucleated cell counts. Here immunoSEQ multiplex PCR was the method, and the copy in TCRdb shows in-frame clones only, minus some. V and J calls and clone size are copied from that table; D and trimming were computed from the DNA. Of approximately 210,000 clones in the sample, 70% to 90% are singletons; the top ten hold 1.4% to 1.5%.

The chain couples TRBV4-3 to TRBJ2-7, with TRBD2 matching over 10 bases. Sample: peripheral blood. The source is a young man with active or convalescent COVID-19. This chain's CDR3 is CASSPRRTSGPYEQYF. CDR3 sequence (DNA): TGCGCCAGCAGCCCTCGAAGGACTAGCGGACCATACGAGCAGTACTTC.